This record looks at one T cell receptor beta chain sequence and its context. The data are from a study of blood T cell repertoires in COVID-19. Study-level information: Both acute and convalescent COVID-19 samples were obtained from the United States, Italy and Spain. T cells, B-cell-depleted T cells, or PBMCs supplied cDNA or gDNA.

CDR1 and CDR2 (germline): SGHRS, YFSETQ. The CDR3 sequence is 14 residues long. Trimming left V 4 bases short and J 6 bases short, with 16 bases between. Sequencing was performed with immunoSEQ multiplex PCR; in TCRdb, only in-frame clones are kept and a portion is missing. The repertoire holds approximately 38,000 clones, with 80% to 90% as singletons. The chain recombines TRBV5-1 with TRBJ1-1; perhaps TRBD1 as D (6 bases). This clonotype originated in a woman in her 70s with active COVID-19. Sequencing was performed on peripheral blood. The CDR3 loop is CASSTRQDGAEAFF. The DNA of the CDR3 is TGCGCCAGCAGCACTAGACAGGACGGGGCTGAAGCTTTCTTT.